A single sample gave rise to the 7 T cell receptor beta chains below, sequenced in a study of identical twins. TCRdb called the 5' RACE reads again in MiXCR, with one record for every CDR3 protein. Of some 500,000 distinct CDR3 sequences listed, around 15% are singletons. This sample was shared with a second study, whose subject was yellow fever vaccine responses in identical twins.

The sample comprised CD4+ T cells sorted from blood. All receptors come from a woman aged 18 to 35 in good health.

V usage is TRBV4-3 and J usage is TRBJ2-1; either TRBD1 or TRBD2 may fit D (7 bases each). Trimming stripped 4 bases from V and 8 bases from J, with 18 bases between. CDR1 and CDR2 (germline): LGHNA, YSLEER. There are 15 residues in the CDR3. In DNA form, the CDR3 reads TGCGCCAGCAGCCCCGGGGGAGGGGGCTGGGATGAGCAGTTCTTC. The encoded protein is CASSPGGGGWDEQFF.

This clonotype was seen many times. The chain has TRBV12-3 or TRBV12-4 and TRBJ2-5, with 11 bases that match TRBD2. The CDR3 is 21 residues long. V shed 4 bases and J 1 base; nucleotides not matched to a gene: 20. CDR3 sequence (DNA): TGTGCCAGCAGTTCCCTGCCAAGATCGCCTAGCGGGAGGAGCCTCCAAGAGACCCAGTACTTC. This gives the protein CASSSLPRSPSGRSLQETQYF.

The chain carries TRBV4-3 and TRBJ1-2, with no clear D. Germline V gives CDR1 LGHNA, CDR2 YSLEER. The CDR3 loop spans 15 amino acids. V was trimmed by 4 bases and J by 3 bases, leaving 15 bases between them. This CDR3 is CASSPGSPKDYGYTF. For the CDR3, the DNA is TGCGCCAGCAGCCCAGGAAGCCCCAAAGACTATGGCTACACCTTC.

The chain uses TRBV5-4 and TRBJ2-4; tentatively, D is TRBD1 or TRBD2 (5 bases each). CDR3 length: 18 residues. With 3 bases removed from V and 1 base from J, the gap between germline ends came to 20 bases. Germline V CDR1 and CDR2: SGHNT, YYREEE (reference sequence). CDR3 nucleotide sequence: TGTGCCAGCAGCTCCTCGGGGACCTTACTTCTGGCCAAAAACATTCAGTACTTC. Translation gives CASSSSGTLLLAKNIQYF.

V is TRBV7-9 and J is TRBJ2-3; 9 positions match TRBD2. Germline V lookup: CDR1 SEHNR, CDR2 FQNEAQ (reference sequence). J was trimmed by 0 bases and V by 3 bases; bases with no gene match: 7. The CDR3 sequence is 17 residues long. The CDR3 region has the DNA TGTGCCAGCAGCTTCGGTCGGACTAGCGTCAGCACAGATACGCAGTATTTT. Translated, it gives CASSFGRTSVSTDTQYF.

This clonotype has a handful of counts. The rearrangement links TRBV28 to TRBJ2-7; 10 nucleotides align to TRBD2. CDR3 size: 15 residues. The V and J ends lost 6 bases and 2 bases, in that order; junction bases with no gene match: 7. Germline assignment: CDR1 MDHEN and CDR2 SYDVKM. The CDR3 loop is CASSQIAGGTYEQYF. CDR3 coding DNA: TGTGCCAGCAGCCAAATAGCGGGAGGAACCTACGAGCAGTACTTC.

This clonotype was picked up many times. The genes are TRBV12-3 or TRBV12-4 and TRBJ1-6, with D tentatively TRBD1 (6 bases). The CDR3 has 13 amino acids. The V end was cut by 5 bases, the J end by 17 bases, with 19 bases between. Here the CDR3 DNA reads TGTGCCAGCAGTGAGGCCCAGGGGAGGGGGTTCCACTTT. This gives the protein CASSEAQGRGFHF.